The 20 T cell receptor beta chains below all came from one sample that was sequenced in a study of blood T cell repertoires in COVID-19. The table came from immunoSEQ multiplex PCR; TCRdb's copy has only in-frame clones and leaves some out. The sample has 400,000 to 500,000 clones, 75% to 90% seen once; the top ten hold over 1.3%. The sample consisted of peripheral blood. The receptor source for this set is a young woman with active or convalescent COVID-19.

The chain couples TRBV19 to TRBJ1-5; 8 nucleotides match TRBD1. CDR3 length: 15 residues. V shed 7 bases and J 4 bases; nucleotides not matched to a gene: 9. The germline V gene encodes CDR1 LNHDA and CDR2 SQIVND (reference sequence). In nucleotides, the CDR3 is TGTGCCAGTACGTTAGGGCAGGGGGCAAATCAGCCCCAGCATTTT. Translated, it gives CASTLGQGANQPQHF.

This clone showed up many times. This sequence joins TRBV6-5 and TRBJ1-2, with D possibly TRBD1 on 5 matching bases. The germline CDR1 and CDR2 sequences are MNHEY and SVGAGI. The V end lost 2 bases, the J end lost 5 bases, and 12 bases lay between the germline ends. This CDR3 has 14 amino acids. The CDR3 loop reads CASSYRAKGYGYTF. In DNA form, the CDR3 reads TGTGCCAGCAGTTACCGGGCGAAGGGGTATGGCTACACCTTC.

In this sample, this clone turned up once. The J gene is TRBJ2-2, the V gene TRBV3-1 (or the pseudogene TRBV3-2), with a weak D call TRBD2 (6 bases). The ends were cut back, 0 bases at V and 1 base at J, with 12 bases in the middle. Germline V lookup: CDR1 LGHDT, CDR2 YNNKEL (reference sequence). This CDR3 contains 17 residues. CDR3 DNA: TGTGCCAGCAGCCAAGATTGGGGACTCCTGAACACCGGGGAGCTGTTTTTT. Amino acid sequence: CASSQDWGLLNTGELFF.

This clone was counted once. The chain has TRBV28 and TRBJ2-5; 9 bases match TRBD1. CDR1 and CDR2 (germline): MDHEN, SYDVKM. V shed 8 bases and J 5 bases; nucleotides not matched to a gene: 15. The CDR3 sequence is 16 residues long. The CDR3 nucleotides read TGTGCCAGCGGGCCACAGGGGGCATTTGGGTTGGAGACCCAGTACTTC. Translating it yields CASGPQGAFGLETQYF.

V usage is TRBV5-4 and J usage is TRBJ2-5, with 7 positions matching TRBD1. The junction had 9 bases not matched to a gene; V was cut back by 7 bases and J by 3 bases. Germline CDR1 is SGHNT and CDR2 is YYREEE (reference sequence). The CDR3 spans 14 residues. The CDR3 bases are TGTGCCAGCGAAAACCGGGACAGAGAAGAGACCCAGTACTTC. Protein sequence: CASENRDREETQYF. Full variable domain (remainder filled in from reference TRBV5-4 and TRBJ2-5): ETGVTQSPTHLIKTRGQQVTLRCSSQSGHNTVSWYQQALGQGPQFIFQYYREEENGRGNFPPRFSGLQFPNYSSELNVNALELDDSALYLCASENRDREETQYFGPGTRLLVL.

In nucleotides, the CDR3 is TGCAGCGTTGGCAGGACGAACACCGGGGAGCTGTTTTTT. It codes for CSVGRTNTGELFF. The gene calls are TRBV29-1 and TRBJ2-2, with D uncertain. This CDR3 is built from 13 residues. CDR1 is SQVTM, CDR2 ANQGSEA, per germline. Trimming removed 4 bases at V and 0 bases at J, with 6 bases between.

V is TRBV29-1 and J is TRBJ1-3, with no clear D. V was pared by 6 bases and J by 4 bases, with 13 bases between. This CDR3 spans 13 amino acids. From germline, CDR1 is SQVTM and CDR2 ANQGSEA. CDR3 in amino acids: CSVVQSLGNTIYF. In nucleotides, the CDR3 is TGCAGCGTCGTCCAGTCACTAGGAAACACCATATATTTT.

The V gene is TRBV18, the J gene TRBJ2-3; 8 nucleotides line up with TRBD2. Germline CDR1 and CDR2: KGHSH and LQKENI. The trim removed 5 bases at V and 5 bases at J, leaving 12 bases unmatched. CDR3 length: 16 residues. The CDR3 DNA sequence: TGTGCCAGCTCAGCGCTGTCGGGGGGGCCCGGAGATACGCAGTATTTT. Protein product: CASSALSGGPGDTQYF.

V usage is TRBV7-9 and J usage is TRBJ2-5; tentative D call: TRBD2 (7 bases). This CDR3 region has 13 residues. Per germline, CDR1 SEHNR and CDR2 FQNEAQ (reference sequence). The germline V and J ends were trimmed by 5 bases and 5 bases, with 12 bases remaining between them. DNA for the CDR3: TGTGCCAGCAGCCCGGGGGGCGGGGAGACCCAGTACTTC. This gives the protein CASSPGGGETQYF.

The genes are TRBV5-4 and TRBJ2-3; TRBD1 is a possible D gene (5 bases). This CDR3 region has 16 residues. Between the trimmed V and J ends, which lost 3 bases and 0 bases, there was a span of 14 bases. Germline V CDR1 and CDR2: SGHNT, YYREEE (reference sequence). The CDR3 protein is CASSSPGKGSTDTQYF. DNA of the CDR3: TGTGCCAGCAGCTCCCCTGGTAAGGGGAGCACAGATACGCAGTATTTT.

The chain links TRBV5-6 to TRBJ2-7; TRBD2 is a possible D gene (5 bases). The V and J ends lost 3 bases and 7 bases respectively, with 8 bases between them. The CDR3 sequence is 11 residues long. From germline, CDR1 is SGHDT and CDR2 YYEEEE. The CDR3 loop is CASSSSGEQYF. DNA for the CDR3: TGTGCCAGCAGCTCGTCGGGGGAGCAGTACTTC.

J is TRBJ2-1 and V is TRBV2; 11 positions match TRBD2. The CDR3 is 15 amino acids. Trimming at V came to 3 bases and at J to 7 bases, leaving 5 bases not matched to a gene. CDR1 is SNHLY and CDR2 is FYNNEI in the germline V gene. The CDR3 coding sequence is TGTGCCAGCAGTGACCTAGCGGGAGGTGCAAATGAGCAGTTCTTC. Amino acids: CASSDLAGGANEQFF.

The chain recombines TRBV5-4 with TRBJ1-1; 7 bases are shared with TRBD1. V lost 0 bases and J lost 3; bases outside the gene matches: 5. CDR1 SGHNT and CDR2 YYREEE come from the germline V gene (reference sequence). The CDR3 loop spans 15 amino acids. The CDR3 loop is CASSLEGGGHTEAFF. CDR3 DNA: TGTGCCAGCAGCTTGGAAGGAGGGGGCCACACTGAAGCTTTCTTT.

The CDR3 coding sequence is TGCGCCAGCAGCCTTACCCGGGACAACGGCTACACCTTC. It encodes CASSLTRDNGYTF. This chain links TRBV4-1 with TRBJ1-2, with D possibly matching TRBD1 (6 bases). Germline CDR1 is MGHRA and CDR2 is YSYEKL. V lost 4 bases to trimming and J lost 8 bases, with 14 bases between them. This CDR3 is built from 13 residues.

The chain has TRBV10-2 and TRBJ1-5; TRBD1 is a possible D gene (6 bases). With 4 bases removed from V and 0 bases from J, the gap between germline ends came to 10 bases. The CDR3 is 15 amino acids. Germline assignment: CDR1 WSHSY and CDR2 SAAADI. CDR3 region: CASSVDRNSNQPQHF. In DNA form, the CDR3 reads TGCGCCAGCAGTGTGGACAGAAATAGCAATCAGCCCCAGCATTTT.

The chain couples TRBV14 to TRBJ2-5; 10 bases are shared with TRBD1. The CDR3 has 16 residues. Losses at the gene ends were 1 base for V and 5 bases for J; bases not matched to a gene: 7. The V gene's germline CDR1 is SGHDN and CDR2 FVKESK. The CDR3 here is CASSQVRQGAKETQYF. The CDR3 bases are TGTGCCAGCAGCCAAGTGAGACAGGGGGCGAAGGAGACCCAGTACTTC.

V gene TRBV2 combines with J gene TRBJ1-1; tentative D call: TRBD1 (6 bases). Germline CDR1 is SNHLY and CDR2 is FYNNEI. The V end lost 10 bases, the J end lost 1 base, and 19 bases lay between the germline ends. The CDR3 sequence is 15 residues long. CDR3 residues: CATRGGGAGNTEAFF. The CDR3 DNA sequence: TGTGCCACTCGTGGGGGGGGCGCCGGGAACACTGAAGCTTTCTTT.

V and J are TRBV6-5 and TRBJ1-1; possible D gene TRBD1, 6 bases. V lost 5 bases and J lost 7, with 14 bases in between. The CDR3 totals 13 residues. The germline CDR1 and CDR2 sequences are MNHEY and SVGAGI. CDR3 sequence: CASSKGQVSEAFF. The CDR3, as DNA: TGTGCCAGCAGTAAGGGACAAGTCAGTGAAGCTTTCTTT.

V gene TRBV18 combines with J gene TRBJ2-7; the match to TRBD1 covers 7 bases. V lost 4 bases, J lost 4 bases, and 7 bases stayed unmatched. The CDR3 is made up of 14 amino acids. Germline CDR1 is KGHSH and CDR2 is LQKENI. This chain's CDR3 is CASSHTDRVYEQYF. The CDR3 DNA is TGTGCCAGCTCACACACCGACAGGGTTTACGAGCAGTACTTC.

For the CDR3, the DNA is TGCGCCAGCAGCCAAGCACCCAGGGGAACTGAAGCTTTCTTT. It codes for CASSQAPRGTEAFF. J is TRBJ1-1 and V is TRBV4-1, with a possible D match to TRBD1 (6 bases). Germline CDR1 reads MGHRA; CDR2 reads YSYEKL. The CDR3 runs 14 residues. Between the trimmed V and J ends, which lost 1 base and 5 bases, there was a span of 11 bases.